These 18 T cell receptor beta chains came from one sample sequenced in a study of blood T cell repertoires in COVID-19. Clones were read by immunoSEQ multiplex PCR, and TCRdb kept only the in-frame ones, dropping some. The profile shows 130,000 to 150,000 clones, around four fifths of them singletons. Sequenced sample: peripheral blood. The source of these receptors is a woman aged 40 to 50 with active or convalescent COVID-19.

The CDR3 DNA reads TGCGCCAGCAGCCCAGCGGGAGGCCTGGGGAATGAGCAGTTCTTC. Its translation is CASSPAGGLGNEQFF. This chain uses TRBV4-3 with TRBJ2-1; 9 nucleotides align to TRBD2. J lost 7 bases, V lost 4 bases, and 8 bases had no gene match. CDR1 and CDR2 (germline): LGHNA, YSLEER. CDR3 size: 15 residues.

The rearrangement uses TRBV3-1 (or the pseudogene TRBV3-2) and TRBJ1-1; possibly TRBD1 for D (5 bases). Germline V gene lookup returns CDR1 LGHDT and CDR2 YNNKEL (reference sequence). This CDR3 comprises 14 residues. V gave up 2 bases and J gave up 5 bases, with 12 bases separating them. The CDR3 loop reads CASSQSQGLTEAFF. CDR3 nucleotides: TGTGCCAGCAGCCAAAGTCAGGGACTGACTGAAGCTTTCTTT.

The chain combines TRBV11-3 with TRBJ2-1; D might be TRBD2 (5 bases). With 5 bases removed from V and 4 bases from J, the gap between germline ends came to 9 bases. CDR1 is SGHNT, CDR2 YENEEA, per germline. CDR3 length: 13 residues. The CDR3 is CASSTRGYNEQFF. In DNA, the CDR3 is TGTGCCAGCAGCACTCGGGGTTACAATGAGCAGTTCTTC.

The chain employs TRBV19 and TRBJ1-1, with 8 bases matching TRBD1. The germline CDR1 and CDR2 sequences are LNHDA and SQIVND (reference sequence). V was pared by 8 bases and J by 8 bases, with 7 bases of the junction left unmatched. The CDR3 runs 12 residues. The DNA for the CDR3 is TGTGCCAGTCGGAGACAGGGGCTAGAAGCTTTCTTT. This encodes CASRRQGLEAFF.

The V call is TRBV7-8, the J call TRBJ1-5; possible D gene TRBD1, 5 bases. Trimming took off 5 bases at V and 4 bases at J, with 21 bases between the two ends. The germline gives CDR1 SGHVS, CDR2 FQNEAQ. The CDR3 totals 17 residues. The CDR3 region is CASSPPRSTGRNQPQHF. CDR3 bases: TGTGCCAGCAGCCCCCCCCGGTCCACAGGACGAAATCAGCCCCAGCATTTT.

The gene calls are TRBV9 and TRBJ1-1, with TRBD1 matching over 8 bases. Germline trimming cut 4 bases from V and 9 bases from J; bases unmatched to any gene: 11. Germline V gives CDR1 SGDLS, CDR2 YYNGEE. This CDR3 spans 14 amino acids. CDR3 region: CASSLSGQGHKAFF. CDR3 in DNA: TGTGCCAGCAGCCTGTCCGGACAGGGACATAAAGCTTTCTTT.

The chain employs TRBV7-2 and TRBJ1-1; maybe TRBD1 (6 bases). This CDR3 region has 15 residues. Trimming shortened V by 5 bases and J by 3 bases, and 16 bases separated the two germline ends. Per the germline V gene, CDR1 is SGHTA and CDR2 is FQGNSA. This CDR3 reads CASSPRTAGDTEAFF. DNA of the CDR3: TGTGCCAGCAGCCCACGTACCGCAGGGGACACTGAAGCTTTCTTT.

The genes are TRBV3-1 (or the pseudogene TRBV3-2) and TRBJ2-1, with D unresolved. Trimming pared 3 bases from V and 5 bases from J, leaving 14 bases between. The CDR3 runs 15 residues. In germline, CDR1 is LGHDT, CDR2 YNNKEL (reference sequence). The CDR3 sequence is CASSQVLPGHNEQFF. The CDR3 DNA sequence: TGTGCCAGCAGCCAGGTACTTCCCGGTCACAATGAGCAGTTCTTC.

The V gene is TRBV4-3, the J gene TRBJ1-2; D unclear. The CDR3 is made up of 16 amino acids. CDR1 is LGHNA and CDR2 is YSLEER in the germline V gene. The V gene lost 0 bases and the J gene lost 4 bases, with 15 bases spanning the gap. The CDR3 DNA follows: TGCGCCAGCAGCCAAGATGAACATGCAGTACCCTATGGCTACACCTTC. It codes for CASSQDEHAVPYGYTF.

This clone was counted once. The CDR3 is CASSPDPYRGAFF. As DNA, the CDR3 is TGTGCCAGCAGCCCGGATCCATACCGAGGGGCTTTCTTT. The chain links TRBV3-1 (or the pseudogene TRBV3-2) to TRBJ1-1, with D unclear. Trimming took off 4 bases at V and 11 bases at J, with 17 bases between the two ends. This CDR3 is built from 13 residues. The germline gives CDR1 LGHDT, CDR2 YNNKEL (reference sequence).

As for this clone: An end of the junction does not agree with germline; a read error may underlie this. V usage is TRBV7-9 and J usage is TRBJ2-1; 9 nucleotides align to TRBD2. The CDR3 extends over 16 amino acids. Germline-derived CDR1 and CDR2 are SEHNR and FQNEAQ (reference sequence). The CDR3 nucleotides are TGTGCCAGCAGCCCCCACCTAGCGGGGTCCTTCAATGAGCAGTTCTTC. It specifies CASSPHLAGSFNEQFF.

V gene TRBV10-3 combines with J gene TRBJ1-1; D perhaps matches TRBD1 (5 bases). CDR1 is ENHRY, CDR2 SYGVKD, per germline. This CDR3 is 13 amino acids long. V gave up 7 bases and J gave up 4 bases, with 13 bases separating them. DNA of the CDR3: TGTGCCATCAAGCGGGGCGAGGGCACTGAAGCTTTCTTT. Amino acids: CAIKRGEGTEAFF.

The J gene is TRBJ1-4, the V gene TRBV5-1; TRBD1 agrees at 9 bases. The V segment lost 0 bases and the J segment 8 bases; nucleotides outside the gene matches: 8. The CDR3 has 16 amino acids. CDR1 is SGHRS, CDR2 YFSETQ, per germline. The CDR3 sequence is CASSLVTGTGTEKLFF. Written as DNA, the CDR3 is TGCGCCAGCAGCTTGGTTACCGGGACAGGGACGGAAAAACTGTTTTTT.

V is TRBV28 and J is TRBJ1-2; 7 bases align to TRBD1. The CDR3 is 16 residues long. V trimming: 2 bases; J trimming: 1 base; junction bases outside the gene matches: 7. The germline V gene encodes CDR1 MDHEN and CDR2 SYDVKM. DNA for the CDR3: TGTGCCAGCAGTTTACTGGACAGGACCCTTAACTATGGCTACACCTTC. It encodes CASSLLDRTLNYGYTF.

This clone appeared a few times. This chain uses TRBV7-2 with TRBJ2-7; 8 bases map to TRBD2. Germline CDR1 SGHTA, CDR2 FQGNSA. The CDR3 has 14 amino acids. V lost 3 bases to trimming and J lost 4 bases; unmatched junction nucleotides: 5. The CDR3 DNA sequence: TGTGCCAGCAGCTTCGAGCGGGGGATTTACGAGCAGTACTTC. This gives the protein CASSFERGIYEQYF.

The CDR3 protein is CASSESSLSSYNEQFF. The CDR3 region has the DNA TGTGCCAGCAGTGAGTCCTCTCTTAGCTCCTACAATGAGCAGTTCTTC. This chain links TRBV2 with TRBJ2-1; D is ambiguous. This CDR3 spans 16 amino acids. V gave up 3 bases and J gave up 0 bases, with 12 bases separating them. The V gene's germline CDR1 is SNHLY and CDR2 FYNNEI.

The V call is TRBV3-1 (or the pseudogene TRBV3-2), the J call TRBJ1-2, with D perhaps matching TRBD1 (6 bases). The CDR3 sequence is 15 residues long. The V end was cut by 4 bases, the J end by 3 bases, with 15 bases between. From germline, CDR1 is LGHDT and CDR2 YNNKEL (reference sequence). The CDR3 sequence: CASSPGLNRDYGYTF. CDR3 DNA: TGTGCCAGCAGCCCCGGGCTTAACAGGGACTATGGCTACACCTTC.

This rearrangement joins TRBV5-1 to TRBJ2-1; 7 nucleotides agree with TRBD2. V trimming: 3 bases; J trimming: 4 bases; junction bases outside the gene matches: 7. Germline V CDR1 and CDR2: SGHRS, YFSETQ. The CDR3 covers 15 residues. Here the CDR3 reads CASSSGRTRYNEQFF. The DNA for the CDR3 is TGCGCCAGCAGCTCGGGGCGGACTAGGTACAATGAGCAGTTCTTC.